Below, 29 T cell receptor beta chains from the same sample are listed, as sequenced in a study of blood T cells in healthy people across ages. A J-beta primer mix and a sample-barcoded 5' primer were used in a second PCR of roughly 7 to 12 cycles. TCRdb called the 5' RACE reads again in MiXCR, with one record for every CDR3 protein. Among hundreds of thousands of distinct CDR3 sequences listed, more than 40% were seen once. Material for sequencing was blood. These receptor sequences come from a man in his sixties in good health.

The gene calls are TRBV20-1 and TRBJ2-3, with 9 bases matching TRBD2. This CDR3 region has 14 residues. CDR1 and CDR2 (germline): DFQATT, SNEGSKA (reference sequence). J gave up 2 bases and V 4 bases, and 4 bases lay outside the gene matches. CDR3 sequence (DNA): TGCAGTGCTACCGGGACTAGCTACACAGATACGCAGTATTTT. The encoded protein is CSATGTSYTDTQYF.

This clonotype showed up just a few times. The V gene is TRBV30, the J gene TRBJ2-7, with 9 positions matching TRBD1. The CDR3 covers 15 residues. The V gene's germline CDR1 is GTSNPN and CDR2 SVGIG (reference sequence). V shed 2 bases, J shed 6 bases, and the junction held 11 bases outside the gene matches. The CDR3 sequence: CAWSFNPGQGGEQYF. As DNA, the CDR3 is TGTGCCTGGAGTTTTAATCCGGGACAGGGAGGCGAGCAGTACTTC.

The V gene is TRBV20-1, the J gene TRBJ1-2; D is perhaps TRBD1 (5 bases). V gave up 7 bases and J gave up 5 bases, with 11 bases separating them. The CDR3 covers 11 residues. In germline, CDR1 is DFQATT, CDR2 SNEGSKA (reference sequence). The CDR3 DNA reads TGCAGTGAAGGGGACCTTTATGGCTACACCTTC. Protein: CSEGDLYGYTF.

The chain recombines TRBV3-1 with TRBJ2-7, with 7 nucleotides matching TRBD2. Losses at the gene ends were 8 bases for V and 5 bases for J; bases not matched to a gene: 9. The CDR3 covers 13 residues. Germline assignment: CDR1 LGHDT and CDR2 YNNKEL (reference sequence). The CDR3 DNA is TGTGCCAGCCGAAGGACTAGTACCAACGAGCAGTACTTC. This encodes CASRRTSTNEQYF.

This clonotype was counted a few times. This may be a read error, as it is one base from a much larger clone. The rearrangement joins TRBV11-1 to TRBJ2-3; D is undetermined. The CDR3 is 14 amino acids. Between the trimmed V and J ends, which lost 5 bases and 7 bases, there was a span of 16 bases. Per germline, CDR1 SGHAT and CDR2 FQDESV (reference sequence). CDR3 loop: CASSVKELGNTQYF. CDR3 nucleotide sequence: TGTGCCAGCAGCGTAAAGGAATTGGGGAATACGCAGTATTTT. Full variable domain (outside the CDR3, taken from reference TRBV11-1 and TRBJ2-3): EAEVAQSPRYKITEKSQAVAFWCDPISGHATLYWYRQILGQGPELLVQFQDESVVDDSQLPKDRFSAERLKGVDSTLKIQPAELGDSAMYLCASSVKELGNTQYFGPGTRLTVL.

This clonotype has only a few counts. The CDR3 DNA sequence: TGCAGTGCTAGTAGCGGGGGGGACACCGGGGAGCTGTTTTTT. It codes for CSASSGGDTGELFF. The chain recombines TRBV20-1 with TRBJ2-2, with 11 bases identical to TRBD2. Germline V gives CDR1 DFQATT, CDR2 SNEGSKA (reference sequence). With 3 bases clipped from V and 3 bases from J, the junction kept 0 bases outside the gene matches. The CDR3 has 14 residues.

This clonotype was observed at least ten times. Here the CDR3 DNA reads TGCGCCAGCAGCTTGAATCGGCGCGGCACGGAAGACGGGTGGACCCAGTACTTC. This sequence encodes CASSLNRRGTEDGWTQYF. The rearrangement links TRBV5-1 to TRBJ2-5, with unresolved D. CDR3 length: 18 residues. Germline V gene data show CDR1 as SGHRS and CDR2 as YFSETQ. The V end was cut by 1 base, the J end by 7 bases, with 26 bases between.

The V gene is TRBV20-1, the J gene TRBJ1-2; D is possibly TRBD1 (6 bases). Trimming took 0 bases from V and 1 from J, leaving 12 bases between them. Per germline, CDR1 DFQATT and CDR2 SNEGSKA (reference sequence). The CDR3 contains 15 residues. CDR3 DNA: TGCAGTGCTAGAGAGGGGAAGGGGGGTAACTATGGCTACACCTTC. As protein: CSAREGKGGNYGYTF.

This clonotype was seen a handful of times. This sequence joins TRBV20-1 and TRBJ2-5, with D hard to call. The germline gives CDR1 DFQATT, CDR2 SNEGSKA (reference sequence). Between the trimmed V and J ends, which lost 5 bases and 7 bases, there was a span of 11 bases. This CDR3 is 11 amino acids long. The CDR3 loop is CSAGPVGTQYF. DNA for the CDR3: TGCAGTGCTGGGCCTGTTGGGACCCAGTACTTC.

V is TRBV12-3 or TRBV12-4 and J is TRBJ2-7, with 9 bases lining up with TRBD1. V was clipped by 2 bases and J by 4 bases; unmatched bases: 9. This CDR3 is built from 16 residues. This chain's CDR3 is CASSLKTGTGIYEQYF. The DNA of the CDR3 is TGTGCCAGCAGTTTAAAAACCGGGACAGGGATATACGAGCAGTACTTC.

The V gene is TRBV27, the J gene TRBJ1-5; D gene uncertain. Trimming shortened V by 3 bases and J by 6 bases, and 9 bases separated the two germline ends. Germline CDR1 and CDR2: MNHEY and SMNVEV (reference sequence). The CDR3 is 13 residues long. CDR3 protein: CASSFPYSQPQHF. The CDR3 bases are TGTGCCAGCAGTTTCCCCTATAGTCAGCCCCAGCATTTT.

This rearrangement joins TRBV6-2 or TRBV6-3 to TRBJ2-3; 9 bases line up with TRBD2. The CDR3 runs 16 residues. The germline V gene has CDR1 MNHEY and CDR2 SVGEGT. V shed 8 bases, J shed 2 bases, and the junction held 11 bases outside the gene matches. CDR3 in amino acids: CASSRLSGGFTDTQYF. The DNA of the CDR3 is TGTGCCAGCTCGAGACTCAGCGGGGGGTTCACAGATACGCAGTATTTT.

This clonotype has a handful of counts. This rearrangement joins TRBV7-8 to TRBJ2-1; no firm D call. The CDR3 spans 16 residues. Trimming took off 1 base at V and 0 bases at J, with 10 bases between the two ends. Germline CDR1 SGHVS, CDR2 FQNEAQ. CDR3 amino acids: CASSLELPSSYNEQFF. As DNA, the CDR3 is TGTGCCAGCAGCTTAGAGCTTCCCAGCTCCTACAATGAGCAGTTCTTC.

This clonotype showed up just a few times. The CDR3 sequence: CSARDPGGVASYEQYF. For the CDR3, the DNA is TGCAGTGCTAGAGATCCTGGCGGGGTAGCCTCCTACGAGCAGTACTTC. V usage is TRBV20-1 and J usage is TRBJ2-7; D may be TRBD2 (6 bases). CDR3 length equals 16 residues. Germline CDR1 reads DFQATT; CDR2 reads SNEGSKA (reference sequence). Trimming shortened V by 0 bases and J by 0 bases, and 15 bases separated the two germline ends.

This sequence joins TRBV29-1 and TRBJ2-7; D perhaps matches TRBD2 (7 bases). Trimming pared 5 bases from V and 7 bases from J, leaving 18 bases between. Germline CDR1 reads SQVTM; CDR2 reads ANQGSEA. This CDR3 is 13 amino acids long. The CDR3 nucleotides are TGCAGCGTTAAAAGGGGGAGGGACAATGAGCAGTACTTC. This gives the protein CSVKRGRDNEQYF.

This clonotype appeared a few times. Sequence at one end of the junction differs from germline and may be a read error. This CDR3 reads CASSIAGGRRNEQFF. As DNA, the CDR3 is TGTGCCAGCAGTATAGCGGGGGGGCGACGGAATGAGCAGTTCTTC. The chain links TRBV12-3 or TRBV12-4 to TRBJ2-1; 11 bases agree with TRBD2. There are 15 residues in the CDR3.

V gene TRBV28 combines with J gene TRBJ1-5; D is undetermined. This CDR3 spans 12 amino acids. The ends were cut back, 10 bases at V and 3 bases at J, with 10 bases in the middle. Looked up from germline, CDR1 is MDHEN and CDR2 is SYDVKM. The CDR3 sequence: CATQVNNQPQHF. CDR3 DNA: TGTGCCACCCAGGTCAACAATCAGCCCCAGCATTTT.

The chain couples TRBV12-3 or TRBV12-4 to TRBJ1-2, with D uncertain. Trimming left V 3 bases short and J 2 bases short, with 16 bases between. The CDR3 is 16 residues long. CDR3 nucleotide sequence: TGTGCCAGCAGTTTCCAACAAGGGCTACAAAACTATGGCTACACCTTC. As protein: CASSFQQGLQNYGYTF.

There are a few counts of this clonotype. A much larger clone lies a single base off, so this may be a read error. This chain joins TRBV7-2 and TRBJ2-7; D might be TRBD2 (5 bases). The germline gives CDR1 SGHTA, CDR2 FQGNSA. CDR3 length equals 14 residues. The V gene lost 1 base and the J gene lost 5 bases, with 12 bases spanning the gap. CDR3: CASSLGKEAHEQYF. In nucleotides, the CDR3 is TGTGCCAGCAGCTTAGGTAAGGAGGCCCACGAGCAGTACTTC.

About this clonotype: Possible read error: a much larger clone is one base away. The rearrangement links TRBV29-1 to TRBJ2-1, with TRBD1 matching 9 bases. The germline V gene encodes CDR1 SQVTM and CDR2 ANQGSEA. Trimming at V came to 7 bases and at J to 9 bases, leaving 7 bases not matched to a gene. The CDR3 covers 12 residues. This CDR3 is CSGLGQGAEQFF. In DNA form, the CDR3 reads TGCAGCGGCCTGGGACAGGGTGCTGAGCAGTTCTTC.

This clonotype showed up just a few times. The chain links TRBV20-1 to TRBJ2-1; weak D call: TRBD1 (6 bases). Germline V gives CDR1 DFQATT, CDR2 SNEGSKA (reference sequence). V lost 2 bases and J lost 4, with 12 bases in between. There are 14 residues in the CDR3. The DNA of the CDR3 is TGCAGTGCTAGATATGGGGGCCGTTACAATGAGCAGTTCTTC. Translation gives CSARYGGRYNEQFF.

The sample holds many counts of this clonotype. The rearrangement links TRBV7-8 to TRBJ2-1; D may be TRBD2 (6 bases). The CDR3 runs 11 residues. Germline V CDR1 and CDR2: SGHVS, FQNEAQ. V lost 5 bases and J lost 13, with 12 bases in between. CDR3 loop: CASSRRDFQFF. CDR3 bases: TGTGCCAGCAGCCGACGGGACTTCCAGTTCTTC.

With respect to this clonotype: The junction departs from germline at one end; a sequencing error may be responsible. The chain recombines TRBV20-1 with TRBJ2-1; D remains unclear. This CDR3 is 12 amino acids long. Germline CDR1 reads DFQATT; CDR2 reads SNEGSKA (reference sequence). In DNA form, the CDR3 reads TGCAGTGCTAGGAGGACCAACAATGAGCGGTTCTTC. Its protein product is CSARRTNNERFF.

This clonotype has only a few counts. Here the CDR3 reads CATSDLSRNEQFF. Here the CDR3 DNA reads TGTGCCACCAGTGATTTGTCGAGAAATGAGCAGTTCTTC. V gene TRBV24-1 combines with J gene TRBJ2-1; the D is unclear. The CDR3 is 13 residues long. The germline gives CDR1 KGHDR, CDR2 SFDVKD. Trimming shortened V by 0 bases and J by 7 bases, and 6 bases separated the two germline ends.

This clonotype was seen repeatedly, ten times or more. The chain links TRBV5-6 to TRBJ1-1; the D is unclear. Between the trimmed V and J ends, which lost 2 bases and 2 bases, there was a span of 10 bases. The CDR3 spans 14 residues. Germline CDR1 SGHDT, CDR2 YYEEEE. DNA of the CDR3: TGTGCCAGCAGCTTTTCGGGATCCAACACTGAAGCTTTCTTT. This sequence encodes CASSFSGSNTEAFF.

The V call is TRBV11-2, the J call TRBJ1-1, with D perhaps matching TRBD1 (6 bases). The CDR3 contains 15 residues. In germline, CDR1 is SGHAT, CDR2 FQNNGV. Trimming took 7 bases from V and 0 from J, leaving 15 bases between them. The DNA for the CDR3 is TGTGCCAGCATCCGATTGGGGACAATGAACACTGAAGCTTTCTTT. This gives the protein CASIRLGTMNTEAFF.

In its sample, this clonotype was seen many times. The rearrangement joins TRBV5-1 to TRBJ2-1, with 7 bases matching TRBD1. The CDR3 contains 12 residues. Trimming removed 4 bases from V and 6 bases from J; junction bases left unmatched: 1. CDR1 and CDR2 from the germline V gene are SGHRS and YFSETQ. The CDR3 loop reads CASSRQGNEQFF. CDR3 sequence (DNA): TGCGCCAGCAGCCGACAGGGCAATGAGCAGTTCTTC.

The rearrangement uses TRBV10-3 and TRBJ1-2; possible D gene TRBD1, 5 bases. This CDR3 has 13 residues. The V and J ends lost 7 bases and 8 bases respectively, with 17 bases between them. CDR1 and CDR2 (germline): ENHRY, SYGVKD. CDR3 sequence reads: CAIKSDKGSGYTF. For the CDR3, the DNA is TGTGCCATCAAATCGGACAAGGGTTCGGGCTACACCTTC.

The CDR3 DNA is TGTGCCAGCAGCGGGATGGTGGAGGCTGGGGACATTCAGTACTTC. It specifies CASSGMVEAGDIQYF. The chain couples TRBV5-5 to TRBJ2-4; maybe TRBD2 (5 bases). The CDR3 runs to 15 residues. V was trimmed by 4 bases and J by 8 bases, leaving 19 bases between them. Germline CDR1 is SGHKS and CDR2 is YYEKEE (reference sequence).